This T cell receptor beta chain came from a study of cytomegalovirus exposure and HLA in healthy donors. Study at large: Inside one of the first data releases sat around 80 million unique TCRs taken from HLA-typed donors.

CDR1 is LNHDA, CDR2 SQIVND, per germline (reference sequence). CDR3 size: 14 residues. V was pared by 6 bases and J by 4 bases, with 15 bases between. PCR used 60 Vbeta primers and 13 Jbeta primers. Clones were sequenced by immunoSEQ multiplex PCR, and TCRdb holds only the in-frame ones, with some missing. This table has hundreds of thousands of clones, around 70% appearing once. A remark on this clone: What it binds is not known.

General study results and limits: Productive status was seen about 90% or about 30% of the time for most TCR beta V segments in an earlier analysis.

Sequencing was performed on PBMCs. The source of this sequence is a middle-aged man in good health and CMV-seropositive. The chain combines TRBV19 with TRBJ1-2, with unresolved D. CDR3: CASSLRGAPYGYTF. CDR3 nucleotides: TGTGCCAGTAGCCTTCGTGGAGCCCCCTATGGCTACACCTTC.